The 14 T cell receptor beta chains below were found in one sample sequenced in a study of T cell responses to AZD1222 COVID-19 vaccine. Profiling relied on immunoSEQ multiplex PCR, and the TCRdb table lists in-frame clones only, not all of them. The repertoire includes 150,000 or so clones, approximately 90% of them detected once, and less than 1.5% sits in the top ten. Sequenced here: peripheral blood, sampled 28 days after the second AZD1222 dose. Source of these receptors: an adult who received the AZD1222 COVID-19 vaccine.

The rearrangement joins TRBV18 to TRBJ1-1; D uncertain. Deletions cut 3 bases from V and 1 base from J, with 12 bases between. This CDR3 has 15 amino acids. The germline gives CDR1 KGHSH, CDR2 LQKENI. The CDR3 spells CASSPEPPTNTEAFF. The CDR3 DNA reads TGTGCCAGCTCACCTGAGCCCCCTACGAACACTGAAGCTTTCTTT.

This clone was seen only once. The V gene is TRBV6-2 or TRBV6-3, the J gene TRBJ2-1; the D is unclear. The CDR3 length is 14 residues. Trimming left V 2 bases short and J 3 bases short, with 8 bases between. Germline-derived CDR1 and CDR2 are MNHEY and SVGEGT. DNA of the CDR3: TGTGCCAGCAGTTACGTGTCTGACTACAATGAGCAGTTCTTC. Its protein product is CASSYVSDYNEQFF.

The chain is built from TRBV24-1 and TRBJ1-2; tentative D call: TRBD1 (6 bases). This CDR3 contains 13 residues. Germline V gene lookup returns CDR1 KGHDR and CDR2 SFDVKD. V lost 10 bases and J lost 2, with 13 bases in between. CDR3 amino acids: CATSTGPNYGYTF. CDR3 nucleotides: TGTGCCACTAGTACAGGGCCAAACTATGGCTACACCTTC.

This clone was counted between two and nine times. The CDR3 coding sequence is TGTGCCAGCAGCCCCCCACTCTCTGGGGCCAACGTCCTGACTTTC. It is translated as CASSPPLSGANVLTF. The V and J genes are TRBV13 and TRBJ2-6; D remains unclear. Germline lookup yields CDR1 PRHDT and CDR2 FYEKMQ (reference sequence). Deletions cut 5 bases from V and 0 bases from J, with 8 bases between. The CDR3 sequence is 15 residues long.

J is TRBJ1-1 and V is TRBV2; 9 nucleotides match TRBD1. The CDR3 is 13 residues long. V shed 11 bases and J 0 bases; nucleotides not matched to a gene: 4. The V gene's germline CDR1 is SNHLY and CDR2 FYNNEI. The CDR3 DNA is TGTGCCCGGCGGACAGGGGTGAACACTGAAGCTTTCTTT. Translated: CARRTGVNTEAFF.

This chain connects TRBV7-2 to TRBJ2-3; D tentatively fits TRBD1 or TRBD2 (5 bases each). There are 14 residues in the CDR3. V was pared by 0 bases and J by 5 bases, with 9 bases between. Germline V CDR1 and CDR2: SGHTA, FQGNSA. CDR3 in DNA: TGTGCCAGCAGCTTAGCTCTGGGGGAAGATACGCAGTATTTT. Translation gives CASSLALGEDTQYF.

This rearrangement joins TRBV27 to TRBJ1-5; 8 positions agree with TRBD1. Germline loops: CDR1 MNHEY, CDR2 SMNVEV (reference sequence). CDR3 length equals 14 residues. V gave up 5 bases and J gave up 7 bases; unmatched junction bases: 7. Written as DNA, the CDR3 is TGTGCCAGCAGTCCGACAGGGGCGAGACAGCCCCAGCATTTT. It translates to CASSPTGARQPQHF.

V gene TRBV28 combines with J gene TRBJ1-2, with D unresolved. V was trimmed by 6 bases and J by 7 bases, leaving 21 bases between them. Germline CDR1 reads MDHEN; CDR2 reads SYDVKM. The CDR3 spans 15 residues. DNA of the CDR3: TGTGCCAGCAGATACCCTTTAGAGGAGATGTTTGGCTACACCTTC. This codes for CASRYPLEEMFGYTF.

The gene calls are TRBV19 and TRBJ1-1, with TRBD1 matching 9 bases. V shed 9 bases and J 0 bases; nucleotides not matched to a gene: 8. Germline CDR1 LNHDA, CDR2 SQIVND (reference sequence). The CDR3 has 15 residues. CDR3 sequence reads: CASRAGTGLNTEAFF. Here the CDR3 DNA reads TGTGCCAGCCGCGCGGGGACAGGGTTGAACACTGAAGCTTTCTTT.

The chain has TRBV19 and TRBJ2-7; the D gene could be TRBD1 or TRBD2 (5 bases each). This CDR3 region has 12 residues. Germline values: CDR1 LNHDA, CDR2 SQIVND (reference sequence). V lost 7 bases, J lost 6 bases, and 13 bases lay in between. CDR3 in amino acids: CASKGPGAEQYF. CDR3 DNA: TGTGCCAGTAAGGGCCCCGGGGCCGAGCAGTACTTC.

The rearrangement joins TRBV6-1 to TRBJ2-7; TRBD1 agrees at 8 bases. J was trimmed by 4 bases and V by 2 bases; bases with no gene match: 7. The CDR3 covers 15 residues. Germline loops: CDR1 MNHNS, CDR2 SASEGT. This chain's CDR3 is CASSELPDREYEQYF. The CDR3 DNA reads TGTGCCAGCAGTGAATTGCCGGACAGGGAATACGAGCAGTACTTC.

The genes are TRBV19 and TRBJ2-1, with D perhaps given as TRBD1 or TRBD2 (5 bases each). The germline V and J ends were trimmed by 6 bases and 1 base, with 13 bases remaining between them. The CDR3 spans 15 residues. In germline, CDR1 is LNHDA, CDR2 SQIVND (reference sequence). CDR3 loop: CASRPGRNSYNEQFF. CDR3 DNA sequence: TGTGCCAGTAGACCGGGACGGAATTCCTACAATGAGCAGTTCTTC. The variable domain in full, completed from reference TRBV19 and TRBJ2-1, reads DGGITQSPKYLFRKEGQNVTLSCEQNLNHDAMYWYRQDPGQGLRLIYYSQIVNDFQKGDIAEGYSVSREKKESFPLTVTSAQKNPTAFYLCASRPGRNSYNEQFFGPGTRLTVL.

This CDR3 is CASSYVSRLDFAQFF. CDR3 DNA sequence: TGTGCCAGCAGTTACGTTTCCCGACTAGACTTCGCGCAGTTCTTC. The chain joins TRBV6-2 or TRBV6-3 to TRBJ2-1, with D possibly TRBD2 on 6 matching bases. V lost 2 bases and J lost 12, with 20 bases in between. Germline V lookup: CDR1 MNHEY, CDR2 SVGEGT. The CDR3 spans 15 residues.

The count of this clone is one. This sequence joins TRBV5-1 and TRBJ2-1, with D tentatively TRBD2 (6 bases). Germline CDR1 SGHRS, CDR2 YFSETQ. V was trimmed by 5 bases and J by 4 bases, leaving 13 bases between them. The CDR3 loop spans 14 amino acids. The CDR3 loop reads CASSQEGPYNEQFF. CDR3 nucleotide sequence: TGCGCCAGCAGTCAGGAGGGCCCGTACAATGAGCAGTTCTTC.